The present entry profiles one TCR beta chain with its context. Generated by immunoSEQ multiplex PCR, the TCRdb table keeps only in-frame clones and is missing some. The repertoire holds around 2.5 million clones, with under 95% as singletons. The data were obtained in a study of shared clonotypes between healthy human individuals. The CDR3 has 15 residues. Per germline, CDR1 MNHEY and CDR2 SVGAGI. V lost 0 bases and J 8 bases, leaving 13 bases between the germline ends. The J gene is TRBJ1-4, the V gene TRBV6-5; tentatively, D is TRBD1 (6 bases). This sequence was found in a man younger than 35 in good health. Some clones in this sample may be carry-over from other donors' samples. Sequencing was performed on naive CD4+ T cells from PBMCs. Described subset: CD45RA+ positively selected. This chain's CDR3 is CASSYSQGKGEKLFF. CDR3 coding DNA: TGTGCCAGCAGTTACTCACAGGGAAAGGGAGAAAAACTGTTTTTT.